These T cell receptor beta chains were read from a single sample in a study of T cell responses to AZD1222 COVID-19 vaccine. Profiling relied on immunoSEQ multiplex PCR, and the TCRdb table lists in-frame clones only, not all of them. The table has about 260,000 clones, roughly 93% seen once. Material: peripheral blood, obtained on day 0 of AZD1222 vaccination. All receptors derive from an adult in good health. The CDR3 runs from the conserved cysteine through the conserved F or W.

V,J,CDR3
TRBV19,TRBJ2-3,CASRKVAGTDTQYF
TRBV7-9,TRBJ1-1,CASSQVGGEAFF
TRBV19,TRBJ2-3,CASRDRGTPYTDTQYF
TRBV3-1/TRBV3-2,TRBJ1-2,CASSEGTGSYGYTF
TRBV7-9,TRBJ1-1,CASSILTGLNTEAFF
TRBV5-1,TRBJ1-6,CASSSGNSPLHF
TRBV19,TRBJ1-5,CASSMDRVEQPQHF
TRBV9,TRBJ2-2,CASSAETGTLNTGELFF
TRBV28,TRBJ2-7,CASRGDRESYEQYF
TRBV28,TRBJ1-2,CASSPPDRATNYGYTF
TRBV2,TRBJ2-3,CASRGLAGSTDTQYF
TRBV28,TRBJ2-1,CASSLAWAAGGLNEQFF
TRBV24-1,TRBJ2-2,CATSDIGAGELFF
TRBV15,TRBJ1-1,CATSRDTEAFF
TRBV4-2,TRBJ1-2,CASSQGDRDSYGYTF
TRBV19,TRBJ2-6,CASRATALAFSGANVLTF
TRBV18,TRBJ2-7,CASSPSAYEQYF
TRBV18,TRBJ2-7,CASSLRGYEQYF
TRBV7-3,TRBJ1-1,CASSLNRRGNTEAFF
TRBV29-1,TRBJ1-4,CSVSLGIGDEKLFF
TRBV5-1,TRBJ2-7,CASSLVGGYSYEQYF
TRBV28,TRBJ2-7,CASRHLPRGYEQYF
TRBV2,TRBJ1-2,CASRAQGAGGYTF
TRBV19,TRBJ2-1,CASSPLHSYNEQFF
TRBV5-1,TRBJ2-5,CASSFRQGETQYF
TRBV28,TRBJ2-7,CASSRLAYEQYF
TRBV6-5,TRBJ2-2,CASSYATSSRELFF
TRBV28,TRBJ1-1,CASSTGHRTEAFF
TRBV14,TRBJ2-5,CASSLRQAQETQYF
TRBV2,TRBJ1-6,CASSDVSGGSPLHF
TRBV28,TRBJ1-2,CASSLFLRGYTF
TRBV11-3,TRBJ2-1,CASSLGGANEQFF
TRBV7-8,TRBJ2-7,CASSPGLAGAYEQYF
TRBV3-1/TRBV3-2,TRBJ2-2,CASSLGQVTGELFF
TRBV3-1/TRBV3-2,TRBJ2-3,CASTEREWSDTQYF
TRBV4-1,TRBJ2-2,CASSQRTGAGELFF
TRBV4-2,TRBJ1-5,CASSPSLSNQPQHF
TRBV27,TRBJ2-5,CASSFNRGTQYF
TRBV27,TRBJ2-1,CASSRSGKGSYNEQFF
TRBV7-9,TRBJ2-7,CASSSTGGPEQYF
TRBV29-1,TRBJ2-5,CSVEAWGQETQYF
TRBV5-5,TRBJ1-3,CASSMGPAGTGENTIYF
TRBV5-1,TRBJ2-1,CASSKGNGEQFF
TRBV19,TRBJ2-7,CASSMGYEQYF
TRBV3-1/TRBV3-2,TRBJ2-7,CASSPGPPYEQYF